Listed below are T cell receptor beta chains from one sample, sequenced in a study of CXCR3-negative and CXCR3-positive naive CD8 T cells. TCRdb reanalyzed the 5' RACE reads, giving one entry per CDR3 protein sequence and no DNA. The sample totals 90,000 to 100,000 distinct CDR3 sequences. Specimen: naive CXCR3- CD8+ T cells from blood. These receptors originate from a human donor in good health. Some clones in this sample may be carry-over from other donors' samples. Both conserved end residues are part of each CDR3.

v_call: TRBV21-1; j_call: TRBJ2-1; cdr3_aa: CASSKPRLAGDYNEQFF
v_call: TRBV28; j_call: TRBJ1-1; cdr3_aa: CASSSRGENTEAFF
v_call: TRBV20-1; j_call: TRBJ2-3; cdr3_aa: CSASPGQGTDTQYF
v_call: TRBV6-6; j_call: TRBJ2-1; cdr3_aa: CASRLYGTNNEQFF
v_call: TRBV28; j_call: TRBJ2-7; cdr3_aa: CASSPVSGTPYEQYF
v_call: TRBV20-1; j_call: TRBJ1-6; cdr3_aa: CSASLAGDNSPLHF
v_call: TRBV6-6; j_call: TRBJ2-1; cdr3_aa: CASSSSHNEQFF
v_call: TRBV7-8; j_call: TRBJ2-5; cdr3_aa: CASSYPGGRETQYF
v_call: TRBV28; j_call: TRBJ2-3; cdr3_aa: CASSFGLAGGPRTDTQYF
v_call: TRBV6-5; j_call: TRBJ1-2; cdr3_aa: CASSYSGTTDGYTF
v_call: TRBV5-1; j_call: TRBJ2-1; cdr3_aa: CASSLADKEAYNEQFF
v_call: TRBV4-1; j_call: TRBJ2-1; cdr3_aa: CASSPQLAGQSYNEQFF
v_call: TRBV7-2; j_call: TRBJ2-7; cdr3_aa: CASSLPSGTGGHYEQYF
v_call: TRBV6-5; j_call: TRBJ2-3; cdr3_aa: CASRDPGAGAADTQYF
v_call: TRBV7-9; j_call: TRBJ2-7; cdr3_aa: CASSPPGGIFYEQYF
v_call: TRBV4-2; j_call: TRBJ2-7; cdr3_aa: CASSQEGLAGGEQYF
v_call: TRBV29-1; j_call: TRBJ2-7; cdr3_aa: CSVVPLGDRADEQYF
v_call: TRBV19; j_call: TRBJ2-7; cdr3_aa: CASSIVDRHYEQYF
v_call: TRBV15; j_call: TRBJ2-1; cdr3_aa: CATSRDVGEQFF
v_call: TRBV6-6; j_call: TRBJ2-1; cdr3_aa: CASSYSRVPGTVEQFF
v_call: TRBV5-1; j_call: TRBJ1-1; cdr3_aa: CASSLATGAFTEAFF
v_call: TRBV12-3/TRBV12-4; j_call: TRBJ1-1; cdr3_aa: CASSFGGMNTEAFF
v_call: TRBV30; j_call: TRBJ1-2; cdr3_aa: CARGQDSSYGYTF
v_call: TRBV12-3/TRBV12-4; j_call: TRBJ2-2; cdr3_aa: CASSSLGPNTGELFF
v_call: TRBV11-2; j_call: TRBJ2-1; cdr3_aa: CASSPWDRDEQFF
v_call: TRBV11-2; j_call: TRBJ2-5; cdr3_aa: CASSLARQGRETQYF
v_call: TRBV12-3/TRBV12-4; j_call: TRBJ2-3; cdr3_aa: CASSLTGGDTDTQYF
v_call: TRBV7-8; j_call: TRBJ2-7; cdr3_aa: CASSFFTGGEDYEQYF
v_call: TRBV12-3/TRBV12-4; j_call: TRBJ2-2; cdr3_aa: CASSSLWTSGGAGTGELFF
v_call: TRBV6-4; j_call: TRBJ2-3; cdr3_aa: CASSTTSGGVDTQYF
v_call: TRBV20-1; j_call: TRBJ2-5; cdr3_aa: CSASVSGGTQETQYF
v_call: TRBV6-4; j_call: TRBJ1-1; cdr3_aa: CASRTLRGSAGTEAFF
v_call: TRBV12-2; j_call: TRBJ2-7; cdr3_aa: CASRHGQGYEQYF
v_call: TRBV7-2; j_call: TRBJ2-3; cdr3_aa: CASSLTHTDTQYF
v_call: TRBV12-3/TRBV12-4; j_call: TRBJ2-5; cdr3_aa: CASTPFRGKTQYF
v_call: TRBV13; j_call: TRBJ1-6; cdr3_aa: CASSQGVFNNSPLHF
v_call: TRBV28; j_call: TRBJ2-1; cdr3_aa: CASSSELGVSYNEQFF
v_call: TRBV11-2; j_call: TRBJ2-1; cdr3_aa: CASSFFYGAYNEQFF
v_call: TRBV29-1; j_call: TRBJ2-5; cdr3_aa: CSVNGLAAQETQYF
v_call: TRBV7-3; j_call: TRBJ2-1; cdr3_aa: CASSLIRMGRVGEQFF
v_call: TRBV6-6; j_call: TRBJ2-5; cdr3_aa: CASSYEQTGETQYF
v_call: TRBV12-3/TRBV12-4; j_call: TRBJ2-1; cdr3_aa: CASSLAGGSIEQFF
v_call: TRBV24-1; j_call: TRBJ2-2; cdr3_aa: CATSAQTSGGVNTGELFF
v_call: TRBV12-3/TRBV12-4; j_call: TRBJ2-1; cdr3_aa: CASSFLASGSRNEQFF
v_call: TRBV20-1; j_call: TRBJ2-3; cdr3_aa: CSARDRDGFGDTQYF
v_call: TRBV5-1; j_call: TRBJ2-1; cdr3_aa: CASSGRGGLESNEQFF
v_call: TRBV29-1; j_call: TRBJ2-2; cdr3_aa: CSVEGEPNTGELFF
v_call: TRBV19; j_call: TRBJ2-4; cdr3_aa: CASMTQNIQYF
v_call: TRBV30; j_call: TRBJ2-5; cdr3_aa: CAWSVPAGDGETQYF
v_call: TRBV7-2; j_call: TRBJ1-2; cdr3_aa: CASSPGTGGFYGYTF